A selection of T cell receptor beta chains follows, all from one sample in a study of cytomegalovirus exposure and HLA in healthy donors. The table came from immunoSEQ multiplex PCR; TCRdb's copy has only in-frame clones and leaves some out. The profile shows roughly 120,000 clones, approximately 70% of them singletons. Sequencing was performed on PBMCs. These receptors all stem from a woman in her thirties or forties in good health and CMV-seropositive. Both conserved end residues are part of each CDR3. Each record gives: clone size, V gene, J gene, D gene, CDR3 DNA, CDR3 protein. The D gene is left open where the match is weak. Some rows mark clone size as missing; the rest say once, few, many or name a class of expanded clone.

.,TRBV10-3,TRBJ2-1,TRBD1,TGTGCCATCAGTGAGACCCGGGACAGCGGTACCTACAATGAGCAGTTCTTC,CAISETRDSGTYNEQFF
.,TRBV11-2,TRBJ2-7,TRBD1,TGTGCCAGCAGCTTAGGAGGGACAGGGGGATACGAGCAGTACTTC,CASSLGGTGGYEQYF
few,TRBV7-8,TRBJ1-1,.,TGTGCCAGCAGCCCGCCTCGGTCGGGGATACGCACTGAAGCTTTCTTT,CASSPPRSGIRTEAFF
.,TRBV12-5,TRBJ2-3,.,TGTGCTAGTGGTTTGGTTGACAGCTACGCTAGCACAGATACGCAGTATTTT,CASGLVDSYASTDTQYF
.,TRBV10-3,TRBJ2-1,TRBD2,TGTGCCATCGCCGGGGCTAGCGGGAGGCCTGAGCAGTTCTTC,CAIAGASGRPEQFF
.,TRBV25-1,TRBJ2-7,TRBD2,TGTGCCACCCTTAGCGGGAGATCACCAAGGGAGCAGTACTTC,CATLSGRSPREQYF
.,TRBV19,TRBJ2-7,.,TGTGCCAGTAGTATTGGCGGCTACTACGAGCAGTACTTC,CASSIGGYYEQYF
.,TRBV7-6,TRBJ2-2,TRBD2,TGTGCCAGCAGCGAAAGACTAGCCGCCGGGGAGCTGTTTTTT,CASSERLAAGELFF
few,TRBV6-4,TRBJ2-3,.,TGTGCCAGCAGTTCGACCTTAGAACCGGAAGGGGCAGATACGCAGTATTTT,CASSSTLEPEGADTQYF
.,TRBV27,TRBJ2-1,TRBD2,TGTGCCAGCAGTTTATCGGTAGCGGGAGGGCCGGGTGAGCAGTTCTTC,CASSLSVAGGPGEQFF
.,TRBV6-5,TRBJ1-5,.,TGTGCCAGCAGTTACTTGGGGGGTCAGCCCCAGCATTTT,CASSYLGGQPQHF
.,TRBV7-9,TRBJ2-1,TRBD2,TGTGCCAGCAGCTTAGAGTACGTAGCGGGAGTTTATGAGCAGTTCTTC,CASSLEYVAGVYEQFF
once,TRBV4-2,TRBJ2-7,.,TGTGCCAGCAGCCAAGATTGGACAGCCGGGACTACCACCTACGAGCAGTACTTC,CASSQDWTAGTTTYEQYF
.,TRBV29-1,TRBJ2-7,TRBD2,TGCAGCGTTGGGTGGTCTAGCGGCTACGAGCAGTACTTC,CSVGWSSGYEQYF
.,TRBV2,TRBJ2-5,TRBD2,TGTGCCAGCACCCAAGCGGGACAAGAGACCCAGTACTTC,CASTQAGQETQYF
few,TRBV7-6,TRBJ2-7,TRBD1,TGTGCCAGCAGCTCAGGACAGGGAACCGACGAGCAGTACTTC,CASSSGQGTDEQYF
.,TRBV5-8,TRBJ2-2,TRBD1,TGTGCCAGCAGCCACCGGGACAGAATCACCGGGGAGCTGTTTTTT,CASSHRDRITGELFF
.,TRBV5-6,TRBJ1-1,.,TGTGCCAGCAGCCCTTACGGTATGGGGCTTGGAACTTTCTTT,CASSPYGMGLGTFF
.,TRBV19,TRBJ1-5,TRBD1,TGTGCCAGTAGTTCACTCCTCCGGGACAGAAATCAGCCCCAGCATTTT,CASSSLLRDRNQPQHF
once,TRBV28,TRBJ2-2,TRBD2,TGTGCCAGCAATTCGAATAGCGGGAGTCTTGCCGGGGAGCTGTTTTTT,CASNSNSGSLAGELFF
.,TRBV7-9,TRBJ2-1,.,TGTGCCAGCAGCCCGGTTGACAATGAGCAGTTCTTC,CASSPVDNEQFF
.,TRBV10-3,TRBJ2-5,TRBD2,TGTGCCATCAGTCCGGGACTAGCGTGGGGGGAGACCCAGTACTTC,CAISPGLAWGETQYF
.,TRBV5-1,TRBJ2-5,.,TGCGCCAGCAGCTTGTGGAGGGGGCTTAAAGAGACCCAGTACTTC,CASSLWRGLKETQYF
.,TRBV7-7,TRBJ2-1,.,TGTGCCAGCAGCTTAGTAGTAGGAGCCTCCTACAATGAGCAGTTCTTC,CASSLVVGASYNEQFF
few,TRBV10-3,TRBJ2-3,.,TGTGCCATCAGGTCACCGGGAGACCGGGGGACAGATACGCAGTATTTT,CAIRSPGDRGTDTQYF
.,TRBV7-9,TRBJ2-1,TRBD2,TGTGCCAGCAGCTTAGTCGCCTCCCCGGGAGGGCAGTTCTTC,CASSLVASPGGQFF
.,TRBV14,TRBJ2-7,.,TGTGCCAGCAGCTCCCAGGGGTACGAGCAGTACTTC,CASSSQGYEQYF
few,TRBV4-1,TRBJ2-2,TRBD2,TGCGCCAGCAGTCCACTAGCGGAGATCACCGGGGAGCTGTTTTTT,CASSPLAEITGELFF
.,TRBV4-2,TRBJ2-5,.,TGTGCCAGCAGCCAAGAAGGCGGCAGGGACCAAGAGACCCAGTACTTC,CASSQEGGRDQETQYF
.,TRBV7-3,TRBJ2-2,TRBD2,TGTGCCAGCAGCCTGGCTAGCGGCGGCACCGGGGAGCTGTTTTTT,CASSLASGGTGELFF
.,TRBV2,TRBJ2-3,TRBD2,TGTGCCAGCACCGAGTTGGCTAGCGGGAGTCAAGGGGGTACGCAGTATTTT,CASTELASGSQGGTQYF
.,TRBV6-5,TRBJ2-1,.,TGTGCCAGCAGTCCGAGCGGAAGCTCCTACAATGAGCAGTTCTTC,CASSPSGSSYNEQFF
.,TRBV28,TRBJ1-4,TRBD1,TGTGCCAGCAGCACGGGACAGGGAACCGCTAATGAAAAACTGTTTTTT,CASSTGQGTANEKLFF
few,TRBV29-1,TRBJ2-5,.,TGCAGCGTAGAGCAAGAGACCCAGTACTTC,CSVEQETQYF
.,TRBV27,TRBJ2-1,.,TGTGCCAGCAGCCCTCCGATTCGGAATGAGCAGTTCTTC,CASSPPIRNEQFF
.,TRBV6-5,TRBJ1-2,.,TGTGCCAGCAGTTACTCCGTGTCTGGGGGGAGCTATGGCTACACCTTC,CASSYSVSGGSYGYTF
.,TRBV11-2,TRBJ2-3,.,TGTGCCAGCAGCTTAGATCTCGCAGATACGCAGTATTTT,CASSLDLADTQYF
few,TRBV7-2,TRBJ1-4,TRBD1,TGTGCCAGCAGCCCGCAGGGGGCGGGTGAAAAACTGTTTTTT,CASSPQGAGEKLFF
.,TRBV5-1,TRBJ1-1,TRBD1,TGCGCCAGCAGCAAAACAGGGGGCGCACTAGATACTTTCTTT,CASSKTGGALDTFF
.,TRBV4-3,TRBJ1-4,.,TGCGCCAGCAGCCAGCCCCGGACAGCAACTAATGAAAAACTGTTTTTT,CASSQPRTATNEKLFF
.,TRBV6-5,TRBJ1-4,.,TGTGCCAGCAGCCCCTCTCTCGGCGGGGGTGAAAAACTGTTTTTT,CASSPSLGGGEKLFF
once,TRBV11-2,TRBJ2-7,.,TGTGCCAGCAGCCCGGTCCCTTTTTACGAGCAGTACTTC,CASSPVPFYEQYF
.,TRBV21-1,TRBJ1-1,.,TGTGCCAGCAGCAAATTTGGGACTTTGACTGAAGCTTTCTTT,CASSKFGTLTEAFF
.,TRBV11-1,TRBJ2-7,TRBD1,TGTGCCAGCAGCTTAGTTTGGACAGGGAGTCCCTACGAGCAGTACTTC,CASSLVWTGSPYEQYF
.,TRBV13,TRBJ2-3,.,TGTGCCAGCAGCCTGGGGGGGACATCAGATACGCAGTATTTT,CASSLGGTSDTQYF
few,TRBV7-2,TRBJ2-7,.,TGTGCCAGCAGCTTAGTAACTAGCTCCTACGAGCAGTACTTC,CASSLVTSSYEQYF
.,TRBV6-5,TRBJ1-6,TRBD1,TGTGCCAGCAGTTGGGGGACAGAGAATTCACCCCTCCACTTT,CASSWGTENSPLHF
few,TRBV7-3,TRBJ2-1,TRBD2,TGTGCCAGCAGCCCAGGGACTACTGGCGAGCAGTTCTTC,CASSPGTTGEQFF
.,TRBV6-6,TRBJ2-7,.,TGTGCCAGCGGGGAGGTAACCTACGAGCAGTACTTC,CASGEVTYEQYF
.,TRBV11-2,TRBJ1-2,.,TGTGCCAGCACCCCCTTGCGCGACTATGGCTACACCTTC,CASTPLRDYGYTF
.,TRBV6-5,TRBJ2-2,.,TGTGCCAGCAGTTCCGCTCCAGGGGAGCCCGGGGAGCTGTTTTTT,CASSSAPGEPGELFF
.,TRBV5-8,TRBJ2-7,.,TGTGCCAGCAGCTTTGGGGGCCTGTCAGGCTCCTACGAGCAGTACTTC,CASSFGGLSGSYEQYF